Detailed here is one T cell receptor beta chain. This record belongs to a study of shared T cell receptors in the human thymus. TCRdb keeps only in-frame clones here, not all; method: immunoSEQ multiplex PCR. The sample holds hundreds of thousands of clones, over 75% seen once. This CDR3 spans 16 amino acids. Looked up from germline, CDR1 is MDHEN and CDR2 is SYDVKM. V lost 5 bases and J lost 1; bases outside the gene matches: 8. The same sample was also studied in work on human thymus T cells. As reported in that work: Donation was from healthy Finnish infants who were having corrective surgery that addressed congenital heart defects. The thymus tissue came from resections taken during corrective heart surgery. Across thymic and blood repertoires, the usage of V and J genes appeared to be biased. In unrelated individuals, thymic repertoires overlapped highly, according to related research.

The receptor was isolated from a boy younger than two with a congenital heart defect. The sample was thymocytes. The chain is built from TRBV28 and TRBJ2-5, with 9 bases fitting TRBD2. The CDR3 reads CASSPSSGTIQETQYF. The CDR3 nucleotides read TGTGCCAGCAGTCCCTCTAGCGGGACCATCCAAGAGACCCAGTACTTC.